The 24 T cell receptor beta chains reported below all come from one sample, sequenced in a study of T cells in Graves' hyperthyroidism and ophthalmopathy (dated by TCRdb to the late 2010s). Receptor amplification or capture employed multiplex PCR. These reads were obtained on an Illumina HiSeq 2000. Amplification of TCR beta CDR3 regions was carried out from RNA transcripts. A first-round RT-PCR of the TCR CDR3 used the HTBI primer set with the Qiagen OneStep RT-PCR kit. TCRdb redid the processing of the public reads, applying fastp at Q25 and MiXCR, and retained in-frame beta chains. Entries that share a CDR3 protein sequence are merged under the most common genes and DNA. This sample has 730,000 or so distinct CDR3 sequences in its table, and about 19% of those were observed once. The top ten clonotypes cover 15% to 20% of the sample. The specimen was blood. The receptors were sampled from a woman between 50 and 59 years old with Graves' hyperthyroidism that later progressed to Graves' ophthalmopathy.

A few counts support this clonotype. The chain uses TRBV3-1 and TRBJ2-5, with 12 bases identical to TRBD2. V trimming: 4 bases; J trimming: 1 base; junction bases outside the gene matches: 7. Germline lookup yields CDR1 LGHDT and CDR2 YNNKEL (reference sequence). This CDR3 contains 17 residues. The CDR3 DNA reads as TGTGCCAGCAGCCGACTAGCGGGGGATATCTTCCAAGAGACCCAGTACTTC. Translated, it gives CASSRLAGDIFQETQYF.

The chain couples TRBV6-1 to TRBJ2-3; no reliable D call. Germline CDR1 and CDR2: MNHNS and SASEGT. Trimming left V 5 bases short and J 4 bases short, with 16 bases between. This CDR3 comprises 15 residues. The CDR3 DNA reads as TGTGCCAGCAGTACCGGGCCCCATGGAGCAGATACGCAGTATTTT. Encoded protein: CASSTGPHGADTQYF.

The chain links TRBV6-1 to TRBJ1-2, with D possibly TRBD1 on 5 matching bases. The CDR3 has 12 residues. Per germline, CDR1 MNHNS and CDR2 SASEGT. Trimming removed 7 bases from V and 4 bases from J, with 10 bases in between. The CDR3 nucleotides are TGTGCCAGCATAGGGGCGAGCTATGGCTACACCTTC. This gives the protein CASIGASYGYTF.

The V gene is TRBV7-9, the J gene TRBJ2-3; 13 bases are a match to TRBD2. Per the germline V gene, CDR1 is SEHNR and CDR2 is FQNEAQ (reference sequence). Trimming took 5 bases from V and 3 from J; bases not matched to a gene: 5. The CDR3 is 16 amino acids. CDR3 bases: TGTGCCAGCAGCGCCACTAGCGGGGGGGCAACAGATACGCAGTATTTT. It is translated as CASSATSGGATDTQYF.

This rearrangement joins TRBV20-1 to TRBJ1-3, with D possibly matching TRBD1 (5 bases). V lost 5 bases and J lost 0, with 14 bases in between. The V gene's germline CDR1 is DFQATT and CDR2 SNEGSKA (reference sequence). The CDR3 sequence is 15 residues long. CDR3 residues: CSAPGDGNSGNTIYF. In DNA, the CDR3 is TGCAGTGCTCCCGGGGACGGAAACTCTGGAAACACCATATATTTT.

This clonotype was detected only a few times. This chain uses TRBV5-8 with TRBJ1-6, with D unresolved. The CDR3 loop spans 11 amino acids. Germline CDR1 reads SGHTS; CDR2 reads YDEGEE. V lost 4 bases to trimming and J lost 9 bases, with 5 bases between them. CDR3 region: CASSALSPLHF. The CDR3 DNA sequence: TGTGCCAGCAGCGCGCTTTCACCCCTCCACTTT.

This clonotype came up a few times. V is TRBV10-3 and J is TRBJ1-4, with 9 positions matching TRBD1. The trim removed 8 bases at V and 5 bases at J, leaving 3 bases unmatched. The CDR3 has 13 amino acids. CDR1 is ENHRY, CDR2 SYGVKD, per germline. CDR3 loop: CAISGQGNEKLFF. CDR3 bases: TGTGCCATCTCGGGACAGGGAAATGAAAAACTGTTTTTT.

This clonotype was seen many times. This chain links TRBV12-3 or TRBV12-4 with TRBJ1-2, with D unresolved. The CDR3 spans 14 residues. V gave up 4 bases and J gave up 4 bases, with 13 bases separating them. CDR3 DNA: TGTGCCAGCAGTTCGGGCAGCTCCTCCTATGGCTACACCTTC. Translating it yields CASSSGSSSYGYTF.

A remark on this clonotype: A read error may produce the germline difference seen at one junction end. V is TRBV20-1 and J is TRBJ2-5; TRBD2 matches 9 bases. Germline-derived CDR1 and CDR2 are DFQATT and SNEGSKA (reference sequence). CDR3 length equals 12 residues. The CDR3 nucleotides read TGCAGTGCTAGTATAGCGGGGGAGACCCAGTGCTTC. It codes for CSASIAGETQCF.

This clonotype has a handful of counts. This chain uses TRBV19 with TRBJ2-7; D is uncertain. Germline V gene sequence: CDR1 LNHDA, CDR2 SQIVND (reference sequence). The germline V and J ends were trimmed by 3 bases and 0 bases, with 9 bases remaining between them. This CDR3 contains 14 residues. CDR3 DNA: TGTGCCAGTAGTATCGGCGATAGCTCCTACGAGCAGTACTTC. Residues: CASSIGDSSYEQYF.

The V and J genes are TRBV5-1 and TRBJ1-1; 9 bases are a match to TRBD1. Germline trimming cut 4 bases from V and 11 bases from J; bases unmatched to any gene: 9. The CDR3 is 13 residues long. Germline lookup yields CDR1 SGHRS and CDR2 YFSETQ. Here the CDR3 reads CASSPGQGHGAFF. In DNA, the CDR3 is TGCGCCAGCAGCCCGGGACAGGGCCATGGGGCTTTCTTT.

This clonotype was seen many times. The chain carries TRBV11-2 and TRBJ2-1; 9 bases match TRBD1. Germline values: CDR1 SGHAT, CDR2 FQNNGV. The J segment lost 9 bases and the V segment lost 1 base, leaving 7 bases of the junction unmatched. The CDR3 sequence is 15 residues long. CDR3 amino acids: CASSLVTGGAGEQFF. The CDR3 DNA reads TGTGCCAGCAGCTTAGTGACAGGGGGGGCTGGTGAGCAGTTCTTC.

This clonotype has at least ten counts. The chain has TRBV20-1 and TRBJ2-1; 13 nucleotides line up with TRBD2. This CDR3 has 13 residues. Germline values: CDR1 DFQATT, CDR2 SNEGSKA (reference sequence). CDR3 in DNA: TGCACGGGACTAGCGGGGAACTACAATGAGCAGTTCTTC. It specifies CTGLAGNYNEQFF.

The CDR3 nucleotides read TGTGCCAGCAGTGACTCGACGGCGACTAACTATGGCTACACCTTC. Protein sequence: CASSDSTATNYGYTF. The chain recombines TRBV6-4 with TRBJ1-2, with D unresolved. This CDR3 spans 15 amino acids. Between the trimmed V and J ends, which lost 0 bases and 0 bases, there was a span of 8 bases. The germline V gene encodes CDR1 MRHNA and CDR2 SNTAGT.

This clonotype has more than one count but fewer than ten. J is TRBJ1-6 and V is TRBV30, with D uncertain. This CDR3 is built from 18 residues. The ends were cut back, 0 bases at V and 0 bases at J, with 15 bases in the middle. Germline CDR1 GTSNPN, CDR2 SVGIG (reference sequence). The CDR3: CAWSVRRPTNSYNSPLHF. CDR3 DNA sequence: TGTGCCTGGAGTGTAAGAAGACCCACCAACTCCTATAATTCACCCCTCCACTTT. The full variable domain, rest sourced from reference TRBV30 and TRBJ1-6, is SQTIHQWPATLVQPVGSPLSLECTVEGTSNPNLYWYRQAAGRGLQLLFYSVGIGQISSEVPQNLSASRPQDRQFILSSKKLLLSDSGFYLCAWSVRRPTNSYNSPLHFGNGTRLTVT.

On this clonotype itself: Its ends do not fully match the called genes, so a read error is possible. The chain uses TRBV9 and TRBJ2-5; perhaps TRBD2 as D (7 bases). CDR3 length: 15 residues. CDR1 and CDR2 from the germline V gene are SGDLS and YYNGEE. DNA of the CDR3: TGTGCTAGCAGCGCAACGCAGGGAGGGGGAGAGACCCAGTACTTC. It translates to CASSATQGGGETQYF. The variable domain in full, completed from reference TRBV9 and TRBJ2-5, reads DSGVTQTPKHLITATGQRVTLRCSPRSGDLSVYWYQQSLDQGLQFLIQYYNGEERAKGNILERFSAQQFPDLHSELNLSSLELGDSALYFCASSATQGGGETQYFGPGTRLLVL.

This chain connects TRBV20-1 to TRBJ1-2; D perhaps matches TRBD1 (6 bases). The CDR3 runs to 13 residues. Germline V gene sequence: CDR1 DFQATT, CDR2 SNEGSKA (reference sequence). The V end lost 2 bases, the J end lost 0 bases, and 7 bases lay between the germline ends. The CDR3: CSARKGANYGYTF. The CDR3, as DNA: TGCAGTGCTAGAAAGGGGGCTAACTATGGCTACACCTTC.

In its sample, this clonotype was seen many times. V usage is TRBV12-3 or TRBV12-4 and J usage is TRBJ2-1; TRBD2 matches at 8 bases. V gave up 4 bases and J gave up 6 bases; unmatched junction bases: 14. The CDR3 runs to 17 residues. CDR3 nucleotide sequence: TGTGCCAGCAGTTGGGGACCCGTCGGGCGGGGGGCCAATGAGCAGTTCTTC. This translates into CASSWGPVGRGANEQFF.

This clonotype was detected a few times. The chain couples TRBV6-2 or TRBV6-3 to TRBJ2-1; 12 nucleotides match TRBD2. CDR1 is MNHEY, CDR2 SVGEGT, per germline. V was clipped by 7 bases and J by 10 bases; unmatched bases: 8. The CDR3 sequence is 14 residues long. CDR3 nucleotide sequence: TGTGCCAGCACCACGACTAGCGGGGGCCGGGAGCAGTTCTTC. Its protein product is CASTTTSGGREQFF.

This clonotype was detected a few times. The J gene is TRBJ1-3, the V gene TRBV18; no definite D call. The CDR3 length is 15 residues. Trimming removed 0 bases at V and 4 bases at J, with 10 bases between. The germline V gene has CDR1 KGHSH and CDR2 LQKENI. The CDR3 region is CASSPPRVSGNTIYF. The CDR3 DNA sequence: TGTGCCAGCTCACCACCGAGGGTGTCGGGAAACACCATATATTTT. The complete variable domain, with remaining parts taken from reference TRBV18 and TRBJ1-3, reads NAGVMQNPRHLVRRRGQEARLRCSPMKGHSHVYWYRQLPEEGLKFMVYLQKENIIDESGMPKERFSAEFPKEGPSILRIQQVVRGDSAAYFCASSPPRVSGNTIYFGEGSWLTVV.

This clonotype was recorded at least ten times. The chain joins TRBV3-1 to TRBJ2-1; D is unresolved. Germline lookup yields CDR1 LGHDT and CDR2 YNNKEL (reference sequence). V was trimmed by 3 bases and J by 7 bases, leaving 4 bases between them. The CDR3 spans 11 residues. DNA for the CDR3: TGTGCCAGCAGCCAGACTAATGAGCAGTTCTTC. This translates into CASSQTNEQFF.

The DNA for the CDR3 is TGTGCCAGCAGCCAAGGGGCCTTGTCGAGTCAGCCCCAGCATTTT. This translates into CASSQGALSSQPQHF. The chain combines TRBV3-1 with TRBJ1-5; no reliable D call. Per the germline V gene, CDR1 is LGHDT and CDR2 is YNNKEL (reference sequence). V shed 1 base and J shed 6 bases, with 13 bases lying between them. The CDR3 totals 15 residues.

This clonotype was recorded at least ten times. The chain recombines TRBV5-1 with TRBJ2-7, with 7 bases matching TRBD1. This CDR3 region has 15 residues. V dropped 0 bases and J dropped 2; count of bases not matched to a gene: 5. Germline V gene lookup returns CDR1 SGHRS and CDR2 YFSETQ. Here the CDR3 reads CASSLVEGAPYEQYF. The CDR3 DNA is TGCGCCAGCAGCTTGGTAGAGGGGGCTCCCTACGAGCAGTACTTC.

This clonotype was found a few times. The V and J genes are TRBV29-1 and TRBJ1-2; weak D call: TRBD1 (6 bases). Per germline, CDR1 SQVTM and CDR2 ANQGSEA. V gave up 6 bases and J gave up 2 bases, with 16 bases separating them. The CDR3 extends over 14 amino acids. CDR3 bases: TGCAGCGTCACACCCGACAGGTTCAACTATGGCTACACCTTC. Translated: CSVTPDRFNYGYTF.